This T cell receptor (beta chain) was captured by sequencing in a study of Ad26.COV2.S vaccination and SARS-CoV-2 variants. Across the study: Donor got 5x10^10 or 1x10^11 viral particles of Ad26.COV2.S.

This clone was found once. Profiling relied on immunoSEQ multiplex PCR, and the TCRdb table lists in-frame clones only, not all of them. In the table there are fewer than 800,000 clones, 89% of which are singletons. Treatment here: 15 to 20 received Ad26.COV2.S at low or high dose, single or two shots; about 5 received placebo; per-sample allocation not given. Day 63 following the first vaccine or placebo injection was when the samples were taken. Participants' vaccine, an Ad26 vector, delivered Wuhan-strain SARS-CoV-2 spike. Sequencing used peripheral blood, obtained in a trial of Ad26.COV2.S vaccine versus placebo. The sequence derives from a person between 18 and 59 years old who received the Ad26.COV2.S COVID-19 vaccine or a placebo.

The CDR3: CASSTTALAGVSYNEQFF. The CDR3 nucleotides read TGCGCCAGCAGTACTACCGCCCTAGCGGGAGTCTCCTACAATGAGCAGTTCTTC. This chain connects TRBV5-1 to TRBJ2-1; 10 nucleotides agree with TRBD2. The CDR3 consists of 18 residues. V lost 5 bases, J lost 0 bases, and 11 bases stayed unmatched. CDR1 is SGHRS and CDR2 is YFSETQ in the germline V gene.